Following are 8 T cell receptor beta chains from one sample sequenced in a study of shared clonotypes between healthy human individuals. Using immunoSEQ multiplex PCR, the repertoire was profiled, and TCRdb retains in-frame clones only, with some absent. Here the sample spans 740,000 or so clones, 73% being singletons. The specimen sequenced was memory CD4+ T cells sorted from blood. Regarding subset: CD45RA-negative fraction. The receptors come from a woman younger than 45 in good health.

This chain uses TRBV29-1 with TRBJ2-3; 7 bases are a match to TRBD2. This CDR3 is built from 14 residues. The V gene end was trimmed by 3 bases and the J gene end by 3 bases; junction bases not matched to a gene: 6. The germline gives CDR1 SQVTM, CDR2 ANQGSEA. In DNA, the CDR3 is TGCAGCGTTGAGGGCGGGAGTAGTACAGATACGCAGTATTTT. Translated: CSVEGGSSTDTQYF.

The chain uses TRBV28 and TRBJ1-4, with D maybe TRBD1 (5 bases). CDR3 length equals 15 residues. CDR1 and CDR2 from the germline V gene are MDHEN and SYDVKM. The V gene lost 4 bases and the J gene lost 7 bases, with 16 bases spanning the gap. The CDR3 nucleotides read TGTGCCAGCAGTTACCCCCCCTGGACAAGTGAAAAACTGTTTTTT. Residues: CASSYPPWTSEKLFF.

The chain has TRBV27 and TRBJ1-2; a weak D match, TRBD1 (6 bases). The CDR3 spans 15 residues. V dropped 6 bases and J dropped 0 bases, with 14 bases sitting between them. Germline-derived CDR1 and CDR2 are MNHEY and SMNVEV (reference sequence). The DNA for the CDR3 is TGTGCCAGCAGGCCCCACAGGGCCACTAACTATGGCTACACCTTC. Its translation: CASRPHRATNYGYTF.

V is TRBV11-2 and J is TRBJ2-5; 7 positions agree with TRBD1. This CDR3 has 13 amino acids. Germline CDR1 is SGHAT and CDR2 is FQNNGV. J gave up 5 bases and V 5 bases, and 5 bases lay outside the gene matches. DNA of the CDR3: TGTGCCAGCAGCCGACAGGGACCGGAGACCCAGTACTTC. Translated, it gives CASSRQGPETQYF.

The chain carries TRBV7-9 and TRBJ2-3, with D tentatively TRBD2 (5 bases). Germline lookup yields CDR1 SEHNR and CDR2 FQNEAQ (reference sequence). The CDR3 has 11 amino acids. The CDR3 loop is CASGSTDTQYF. CDR3 nucleotide sequence: TGTGCTTCGGGGTCGACAGATACGCAGTATTTT.

Turning to this clone: Other DNA sequences from this sample encode an identical CDR3 as well. V and J are TRBV29-1 and TRBJ1-4; maybe TRBD1 (5 bases). CDR1 SQVTM and CDR2 ANQGSEA come from the germline V gene. This CDR3 is 12 amino acids long. Trimming took off 5 bases at V and 5 bases at J, with 9 bases between the two ends. CDR3 nucleotide sequence: TGCAGCGTTCGCGGGGGGAATGAAAAACTGTTTTTT. Translating gives CSVRGGNEKLFF.

In this sample, this clone turned up a few times. This chain connects TRBV30 to TRBJ2-5, with D maybe TRBD2 (5 bases). The DNA end lines up better with TRBJ2-7; the J call may be wrong. CDR1 and CDR2 (germline): GTSNPN, SVGIG (reference sequence). The CDR3 is 15 amino acids. The CDR3 sequence is CAWSAGGYGSYEQYF. DNA for the CDR3: TGTGCCTGGAGCGCCGGAGGATACGGCTCCTACGAGCAGTACTTC.

V is TRBV27 and J is TRBJ2-7; tentative D call: TRBD1 (5 bases). V was trimmed by 6 bases and J by 0 bases, leaving 12 bases between them. The CDR3 is 14 residues long. Germline V CDR1 and CDR2: MNHEY, SMNVEV (reference sequence). This chain's CDR3 is CASRRQTGSYEQYF. As DNA, the CDR3 is TGTGCCAGCAGGAGACAGACCGGCTCCTACGAGCAGTACTTC.